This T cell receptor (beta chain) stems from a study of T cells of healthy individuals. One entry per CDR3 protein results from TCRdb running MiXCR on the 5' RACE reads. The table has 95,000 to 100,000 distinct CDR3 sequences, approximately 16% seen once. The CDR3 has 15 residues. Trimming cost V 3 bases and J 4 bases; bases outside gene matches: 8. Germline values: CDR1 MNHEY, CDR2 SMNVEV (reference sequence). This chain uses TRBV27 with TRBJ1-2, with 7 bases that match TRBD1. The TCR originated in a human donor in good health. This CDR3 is CASSLARGQTYGYTF. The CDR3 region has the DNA TGTGCCAGCAGTTTGGCCAGGGGACAGACCTATGGCTACACCTTC.